This is a list of T cell receptor beta chains from one sample in a study of T-cell reconstitution after alpha-beta-depleted transplantation in children. TCRdb used MiXCR to reprocess the PCR reads, holding one entry per CDR3 protein. The table lists 600,000 to 700,000 distinct CDR3 sequences, less than 15% of them singletons. The sequencing used PBMCs, collected before TCRalphabeta/CD19-depleted stem cell transplant. The receptors originated from a girl aged 2-9 years with congenital amegakaryocytic thrombocytopenia, due to receive a stem cell transplant. The CDR3 runs from the conserved cysteine through the conserved F or W. D genes are given only for firm matches. A clone size is listed for some rows: how often the clone was seen (once, few, many), or a class if it is expanded.

j_call clone_size v_call d_call cdr3_nt cdr3_aa
TRBJ2-7 NA TRBV20-1 NA TGCAGTGCTAGAGATCGGGACGCACTGAGGCTCAACTTC CSARDRDALRLNF
TRBJ2-1 many TRBV20-1 TRBD2 TGCAGTGGAGGAGCGGGAGATAATGAGCAGTTCTTC CSGGAGDNEQFF
TRBJ2-1 many TRBV29-1 TRBD2 TGCAGCGTTGATAGTCTAGCGGGGAAGATCAATGAGCAGTTCTTC CSVDSLAGKINEQFF
TRBJ2-3 NA TRBV20-1 NA TGCAGTGCTAGCCCGGGACTCGTAAACACAGATACGCAGTATTTT CSASPGLVNTDTQYF
TRBJ2-1 many TRBV20-1 TRBD2 TGCAGTGCTAGAGATCCCAACTTTAGCGGGGTGGTGTACAATGAGCAGTTCTTC CSARDPNFSGVVYNEQFF
TRBJ2-7 many TRBV20-1 NA TGCAGTGCTAGTCAGGCAGGGCCCGAGCAGTACTTC CSASQAGPEQYF
TRBJ2-5 many TRBV5-5 NA TGTGCCAGCAGCTTGTCGAAGGGAGAGACCCAGTACTTC CASSLSKGETQYF
TRBJ2-1 NA TRBV3-1 NA TGTGCCAGCGTACCGGGCCCTCCGGGAAATGAGCAGTTCTTC CASVPGPPGNEQFF
TRBJ2-3 few TRBV7-9 NA TGTGCCAGCAGCCTCACGGGAAAGGGCACAGATACGCAGTATTTT CASSLTGKGTDTQYF
TRBJ2-1 many TRBV5-1 TRBD1 TGCGCCAGCAGGATAACAGGGGGCTCCTACAATGAGCAGTTCTTC CASRITGGSYNEQFF
TRBJ2-2 few TRBV12-3/TRBV12-4 TRBD2 TGTGCCAGCAGTATGCTAGCGGGGGGGACCGGGGAGCTGTTTTTT CASSMLAGGTGELFF
TRBJ2-1 NA TRBV28 NA TGTGCCAGCAGTTTAATACCAGGGGTGGTCAATGAGCAGTTCTTC CASSLIPGVVNEQFF
TRBJ1-6 many TRBV6-5 TRBD1 TGTGCCAGCAGTTACGGGGACAGGGCCCGGTCACCCCTCCACTTT CASSYGDRARSPLHF
TRBJ2-5 many TRBV20-1 TRBD1 TGCAGTGCTAGACTGGCCGGGACAGCTAAGACCCAGTACTTC CSARLAGTAKTQYF
TRBJ2-1 NA TRBV20-1 TRBD2 TGCTGTGCTAGTAAGGGGGAACTAGCGGTATTTTACAATGAGCAGTTCTTC CCASKGELAVFYNEQFF
TRBJ2-1 many TRBV12-3/TRBV12-4 TRBD1 TGTGCCAGCAGTTTACGACAGGGGGGCCAATTCTTC CASSLRQGGQFF
TRBJ2-5 NA TRBV20-1 NA TGCAGTGCCAATCGCGTCGGATTTGGGACCCAGTACTTC CSANRVGFGTQYF
TRBJ1-6 few TRBV7-9 TRBD1 TGTGCCAGCAGCGGGGGACAGTATAATTCACCCCTCCACTTT CASSGGQYNSPLHF
TRBJ2-3 many TRBV20-1 TRBD2 TGCAGTGCTAGCTCGGGACTAGCCCATAGCACAGATACGCAGTATTTT CSASSGLAHSTDTQYF
TRBJ2-1 NA TRBV5-1 TRBD2 TGCGCCAGCAGCTTCAGACTAGCGGGAGATGCTGAGCAGTTCTTC CASSFRLAGDAEQFF
TRBJ2-7 NA TRBV30 NA TGTGCCTGGAGAAACAGGGTACGGCGCTACGAGCTGTACTTC CAWRNRVRRYELYF
TRBJ2-1 NA TRBV3-1 NA TGTGCCAGCAGCCTCCGTGGCCCCCGGGGTAGCGGAACCTACAATGAGCAGTTCTTC CASSLRGPRGSGTYNEQFF
TRBJ2-2 many TRBV12-3/TRBV12-4 NA TGTGCCAGCAGTTTAGGAGGGGACACCGGGGAGCTGTTTTTT CASSLGGDTGELFF
TRBJ2-7 NA TRBV5-1 TRBD2 TGCGCCAGCAGCTTGTTACCTAGCGGGAGCTACGAGCAGTACTTC CASSLLPSGSYEQYF
TRBJ2-1 many TRBV20-1 TRBD2 TGCAGGGCCCTAGCGGGAGCCAATGAGCAGTTCTTC CRALAGANEQFF
TRBJ2-3 few TRBV27 NA TGTGCCAGCAGTCCGGGGAGCGTGGCAAGCACAGATACGCAGTATTTT CASSPGSVASTDTQYF
TRBJ2-5 NA TRBV20-1 TRBD2 TGCAGTGCTAGACTGGGGGAGCGGGAGCCGGAGACCCAGTACTTC CSARLGEREPETQYF
TRBJ2-5 NA TRBV5-1 TRBD1 TGCGCCAGCAGCCCAAACAGGGGGCTAGGAGAGACCCAGTACTTC CASSPNRGLGETQYF
TRBJ2-7 many TRBV28 NA TGTGCCAGCAGGACGGCCGCCTACGAGCAGTACTTC CASRTAAYEQYF
TRBJ2-7 many TRBV29-1 TRBD1 TGCAGCGTTGAAGATCAGGGACAGAACTACGAGCAGTACTTC CSVEDQGQNYEQYF
TRBJ2-1 few TRBV7-9 NA TGTGCCAGCAGCTTAGACAAATCCTACAATGAGCAGTTCTTC CASSLDKSYNEQFF
TRBJ2-7 few TRBV7-9 NA TGTGCCAGCAGCTTCCCTAGCCACCCCTACGAGCAGTACTTC CASSFPSHPYEQYF
TRBJ1-4 many TRBV10-3 NA TGTGCCATCAGTGATCCGGCAGGAGGTAATGAAAAACTGTTTTTT CAISDPAGGNEKLFF